This paragraph reports one T cell receptor beta chain. This entry belongs to a study of blood T cell repertoires in COVID-19. This table comes from immunoSEQ multiplex PCR, and its TCRdb copy is limited to in-frame clones, with some not included. The data show over 150,000 clones, over 70% seen once. The CDR3 runs to 15 residues. CDR1 and CDR2 from the germline V gene are LGHDT and YNNKEL (reference sequence). V shed 1 base, J shed 4 bases, and the junction held 2 bases outside the gene matches. The sample comprised peripheral blood. The receptor was isolated from a woman of 80 years or more with active or convalescent COVID-19. J is TRBJ1-4 and V is TRBV3-1 (or the pseudogene TRBV3-2); 8 nucleotides match TRBD1. DNA for the CDR3: TGTGCCAGCAGCCAAGGACAGGGGAGTAATGAAAAACTGTTTTTT. Its translation: CASSQGQGSNEKLFF.